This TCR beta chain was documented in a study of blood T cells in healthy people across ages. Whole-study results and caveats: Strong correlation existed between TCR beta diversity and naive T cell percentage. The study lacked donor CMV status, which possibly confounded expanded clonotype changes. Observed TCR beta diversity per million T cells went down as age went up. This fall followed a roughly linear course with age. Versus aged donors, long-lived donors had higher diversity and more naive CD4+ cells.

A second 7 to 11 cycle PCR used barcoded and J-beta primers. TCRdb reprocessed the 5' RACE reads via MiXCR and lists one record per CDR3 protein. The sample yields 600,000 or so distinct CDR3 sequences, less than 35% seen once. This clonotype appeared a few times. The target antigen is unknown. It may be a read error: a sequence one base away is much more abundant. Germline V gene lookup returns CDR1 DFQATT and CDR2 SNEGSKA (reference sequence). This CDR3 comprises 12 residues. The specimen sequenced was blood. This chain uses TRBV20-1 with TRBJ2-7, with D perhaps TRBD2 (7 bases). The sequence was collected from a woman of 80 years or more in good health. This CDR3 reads CRARGGVYEQYF. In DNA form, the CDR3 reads TGCAGGGCTAGAGGGGGGGTTTACGAGCAGTACTTC.